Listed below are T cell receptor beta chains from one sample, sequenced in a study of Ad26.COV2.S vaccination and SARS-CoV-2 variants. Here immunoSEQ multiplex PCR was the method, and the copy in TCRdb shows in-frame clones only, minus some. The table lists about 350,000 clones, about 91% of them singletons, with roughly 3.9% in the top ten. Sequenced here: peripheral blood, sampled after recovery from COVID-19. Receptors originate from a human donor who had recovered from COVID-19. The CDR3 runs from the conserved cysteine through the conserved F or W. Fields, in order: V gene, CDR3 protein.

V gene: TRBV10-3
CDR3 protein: CAIREGRGPHSGANVLTF

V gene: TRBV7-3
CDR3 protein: CASSPRDRGRDTEAFF

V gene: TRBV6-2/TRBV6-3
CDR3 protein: CASSRQLEQYF

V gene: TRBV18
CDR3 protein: CASSPFDRAGANVLTF

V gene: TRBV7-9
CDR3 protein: CASSLGLGRNGYTF

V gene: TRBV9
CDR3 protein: CASSGGGFDQETQYF

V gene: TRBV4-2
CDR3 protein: CASSQDELATDTQYF

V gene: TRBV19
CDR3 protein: CASTVGQGNGDTQYF

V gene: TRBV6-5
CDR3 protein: CASNFGDLKTQAFF

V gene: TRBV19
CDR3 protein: CASSSQSLDSRGYTF

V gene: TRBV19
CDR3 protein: CASSATGWTEAFF

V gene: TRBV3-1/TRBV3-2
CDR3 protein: CASSQGAGGVNEQFF

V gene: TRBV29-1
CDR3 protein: CSVVGGGTPEAFF

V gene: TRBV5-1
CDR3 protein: CASSFRLAGDYNEQFF

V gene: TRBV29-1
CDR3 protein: CSVSGGGFNEKLFF

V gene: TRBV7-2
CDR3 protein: CASSLYSWDTDQPQHF

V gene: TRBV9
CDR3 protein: CASSPTWNNEQFF

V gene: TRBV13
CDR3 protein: CASSSSKKDTEAFF

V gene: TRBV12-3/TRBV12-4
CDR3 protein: CASNRVNNQPQHF

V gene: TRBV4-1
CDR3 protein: CASSQRTGGRTDTQYF

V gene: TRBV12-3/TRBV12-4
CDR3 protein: CASSLRGRVFF

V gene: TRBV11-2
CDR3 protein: CASSPRTVNTEAFF

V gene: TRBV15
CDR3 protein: CATSNYPRGSGNTIYF

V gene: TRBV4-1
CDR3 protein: CASSPRLDPGNTIYF

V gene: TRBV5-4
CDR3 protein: CASSLGQATNEKLFF

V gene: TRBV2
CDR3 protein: CAYDAEAFF

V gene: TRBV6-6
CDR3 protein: CASGNDGYTF

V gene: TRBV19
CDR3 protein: CASSIFQRANYGYTF

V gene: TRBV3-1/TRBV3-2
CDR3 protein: CASSQVRTGEAFF

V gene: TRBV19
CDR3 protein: CASSIAATGATYEQYF